This entry features one T cell receptor beta chain sequence. This clone occurred a few times. Its antigen is still unknown. No much larger clone is present one base from it, and per-base qualities are unavailable. The data were obtained in a study of blood T cell repertoires in COVID-19 (dated by TCRdb to the early 2020s). At the level of the whole study: Samples covering the acute and convalescent phases of COVID-19 were provided by collaborators in the United States, Italy and Spain. The prospective study material was composed of cDNA or gDNA derived from T cells, B-cell-depleted T cells, or PBMCs. The dataset comprised deeply sampled blood TCRbeta repertoires from subjects exposed to, actively infected with, or recovered from COVID-19. The repertoires were released in a freely available public database meant as a resource for research on the immune response to SARS-CoV-2. Samples were obtained from the ongoing ImmuneRACE study (first 160 participants) and from 950 to 1,500 subjects provided by 6 global collaborators. A de-identified subject ID, COVID-19 status, age in years and sex were almost always included in the sample metadata. Where available, HLA class I and class II types were obtained from metadata supplied by the sample provider rather than from assay-based typing. Results and caveats for the whole study, not just this receptor: How much clinical and demographic metadata was included differed by source and by participant, and the metadata was provided uncurated.

The germline V and J ends show losses of 1 base and 1 base respectively, and no gene match explains 6 bases of the junction. From its cysteine to its phenylalanine, the CDR3 spans 16 amino acids. Of all the DNA, just the CDR3 is kept, 48 bases in frame from base 1. The germline V gene supplies CDR1 SGHTA and CDR2 FQGNSA. Each collaborating institution followed its own protocols to collect whole blood in K2EDTA tubes. For TCRbeta analysis, collaborator samples were shipped as frozen whole blood, as isolated PBMCs, or as DNA extracted from either sample type. TCRbeta CDR3 regions were amplified from genomic DNA using the immunoSEQ Assay, a bias-controlled multiplex PCR. Regarding the original processing steps: Within the assay, amplification of reference gene primers was used to estimate how many nucleated cells each sample contained. To quantify the absolute abundance of each unique TCRbeta CDR3 rearrangement, sequence reads were collapsed and filtered. Productive Simpson clonality was computed per sample as the square root of Simpson's diversity index over productive rearrangements. The source is immuneACCESS, and TCRdb retained only in-frame sequences with V and J called. Part of the clones is not carried over; for the studies checked, unresolved V genes explain less than half of this, and the remainder is unexplained. The V and J calls and clone size were taken over from that table, and D and trimming were inferred from the DNA. This sample is represented by roughly 120,000 clones; about 80% of them were singletons. The ten largest clonotypes hold 7% to 9.5% of the sample.

This sequence originates from a man aged 65 to 79 with active or convalescent COVID-19. What was sequenced was peripheral blood. In this chain, TRBV7-2 is recombined with TRBJ2-5; 7 bases in between match TRBD1. The DNA sequence follows: TGTGCCAGCAGCTTAGGAGGGGGCCCCAGCCAAGAGACCCAGTACTTC. It translates to CASSLGGGPSQETQYF.